The 10 T cell receptor beta chains below were found in one sample sequenced in a study of blood T cell repertoires in COVID-19. Libraries were prepared by immunoSEQ multiplex PCR; TCRdb keeps only in-frame clonotypes and omits some of them. The sample has 120,000 or so clones; roughly 87% are singletons. Sequenced input: peripheral blood. The receptors shown here come from a man at least 80 years old with active or convalescent COVID-19.

The chain has TRBV7-3 and TRBJ1-6, with a possible D match to TRBD1 (5 bases). CDR3 size: 15 residues. Germline V gene data show CDR1 as SGHTA and CDR2 as FQGTGA. Trimming took 2 bases from V and 7 from J, leaving 12 bases between them. In nucleotides, the CDR3 is TGTGCCAGCAGCTTATTTCCCCGGGGGAATTCACCCCTCCACTTT. Translating gives CASSLFPRGNSPLHF.

This sequence joins TRBV18 and TRBJ2-7; TRBD1 matches 9 bases. CDR3 length equals 12 residues. The V gene's germline CDR1 is KGHSH and CDR2 LQKENI. The junction had 1 base not matched to a gene; V was cut back by 5 bases and J by 5 bases. The DNA for the CDR3 is TGTGCCAGCTCAAGGGACAGGGACGAGCAGTACTTC. It is translated as CASSRDRDEQYF. Filled out from reference TRBV18 and TRBJ2-7, the complete variable domain reads NAGVMQNPRHLVRRRGQEARLRCSPMKGHSHVYWYRQLPEEGLKFMVYLQKENIIDESGMPKERFSAEFPKEGPSILRIQQVVRGDSAAYFCASSRDRDEQYFGPGTRLTVT.

V usage is TRBV5-6 and J usage is TRBJ1-2; a weak D match, TRBD1 (5 bases). Trimming pared 3 bases from V and 4 bases from J, leaving 10 bases between. The CDR3 totals 13 residues. Germline loops: CDR1 SGHDT, CDR2 YYEEEE. The CDR3 spells CASSSGGVYGYTF. The CDR3, as DNA: TGTGCCAGCAGCTCCGGAGGGGTCTATGGCTACACCTTC.

CDR3 region: CASSLRTGGYQPQHF. DNA of the CDR3: TGTGCCAGCAGTTTACGGACAGGGGGGTACCAGCCCCAGCATTTT. The chain links TRBV27 to TRBJ1-5; 10 positions match TRBD1. CDR1 and CDR2 (germline): MNHEY, SMNVEV (reference sequence). The V gene end was trimmed by 2 bases and the J gene end by 7 bases; junction bases not matched to a gene: 5. The CDR3 spans 15 residues.

The chain has TRBV24-1 and TRBJ1-2; 10 positions agree with TRBD1. This CDR3 is built from 14 residues. V shed 3 bases, J shed 6 bases, and the junction held 3 bases outside the gene matches. Germline CDR1 is KGHDR and CDR2 is SFDVKD. CDR3 in DNA: TGTGCCACCAGTGATCCGACAGGGGGCGATGGCTACACCTTC. Encoded protein: CATSDPTGGDGYTF.

This chain connects TRBV11-3 to TRBJ2-2; TRBD2 matches 12 bases. The V gene's germline CDR1 is SGHNT and CDR2 YENEEA. Germline trimming cut 5 bases from V and 6 bases from J; bases unmatched to any gene: 13. This CDR3 has 18 residues. Here the CDR3 reads CASSPRAGTSGRSGELFF. CDR3 bases: TGTGCCAGCAGCCCGCGAGCCGGGACTAGCGGGCGGTCCGGGGAGCTGTTTTTT. The entire variable domain, with the rest obtained from reference TRBV11-3 and TRBJ2-2, is as follows: EAGVVQSPRYKIIEKKQPVAFWCNPISGHNTLYWYLQNLGQGPELLIRYENEEAVDDSQLPKDRFSAERLKGVDSTLKIQPAELGDSAVYLCASSPRAGTSGRSGELFFGEGSRLTVL.

This clone was seen once. The chain employs TRBV3-1 (or the pseudogene TRBV3-2) and TRBJ2-3; TRBD2 might be the D (5 bases). Germline V gene data show CDR1 as LGHDT and CDR2 as YNNKEL (reference sequence). V lost 2 bases and J 3 bases, leaving 12 bases between the germline ends. The length of the CDR3 is 15 residues. CDR3 nucleotides: TGTGCCAGCAGCCAATCCGGGATGGATACAGATACGCAGTATTTT. Amino acids: CASSQSGMDTDTQYF.

This clone appeared a single time. The V call is TRBV2, the J call TRBJ2-7, with no clear D. Trimming pared 5 bases from V and 2 bases from J, leaving 10 bases between. The CDR3 runs to 13 residues. Germline CDR1 is SNHLY and CDR2 is FYNNEI. In DNA form, the CDR3 reads TGTGCCAGCAGTACCGGTCTCGCCTACGAGCAGTACTTC. The encoded protein is CASSTGLAYEQYF. Using reference TRBV2 and TRBJ2-7 for the parts outside the CDR3, the full variable domain is EPEVTQTPSHQVTQMGQEVILRCVPISNHLYFYWYRQILGQKVEFLVSFYNNEISEKSEIFDDQFSVERPDGSNFTLKIRSTKLEDSAMYFCASSTGLAYEQYFGPGTRLTVT.

This chain connects TRBV6-5 to TRBJ1-6, with 7 bases fitting TRBD1. The CDR3 runs 14 residues. Germline V gene sequence: CDR1 MNHEY, CDR2 SVGAGI. After removal of 7 bases from V and 5 bases from J, the junction contained 5 bases not matched to a gene. CDR3 bases: TGTGCCAGCAAGGAACAGGGGCATAATTCACCCCTCCACTTT. Protein product: CASKEQGHNSPLHF.

This clone showed up just once. The chain is built from TRBV5-4 and TRBJ2-1; the match to TRBD2 covers 11 bases. This CDR3 has 19 amino acids. With 4 bases clipped from V and 4 bases from J, the junction kept 16 bases outside the gene matches. CDR1 and CDR2 from the germline V gene are SGHNT and YYREEE (reference sequence). The CDR3 spells CASSRLNIRLAGSYNEQFF. The CDR3 bases are TGTGCCAGCAGCCGCCTGAATATCAGACTAGCGGGATCGTACAATGAGCAGTTCTTC.